This T cell receptor beta chain was sequenced during a study of T cell repertoires in cytomegalovirus infection. This CDR3 is 17 amino acids long. The V segment lost 4 bases and the J segment 1 base; nucleotides outside the gene matches: 12. Germline V gives CDR1 SEHNR, CDR2 FQNEAQ (reference sequence). This clonotype turned up a few times. The target antigen is unknown. Points from the study as a whole: HLA-C-restricted TCR beta clonotypes specific for CMV led the ex vivo response.

From the reads, TCRdb called clonotypes with MiXCR, one entry per CDR3 protein. Found here are about 230,000 distinct CDR3 sequences, approximately 22% of them singletons; the top ten hold roughly 20%. Source material: CD8+ T cells from PBMCs. This sequence originates from a human donor in good health (CMV status not recorded). Some clones in this sample may be carry-over from other donors' samples. The chain combines TRBV7-9 with TRBJ2-5; 7 bases align to TRBD1. This CDR3 is CASSYTPRDRIQETQYF. The CDR3 DNA follows: TGTGCCAGCAGCTATACCCCACGGGACAGAATCCAAGAGACCCAGTACTTC.